The 8 T cell receptor beta chains reported below all come from one sample, sequenced in a study of T-cell reconstitution after alpha-beta-depleted transplantation in children. The authors prepared the TCRbeta library with unique molecular identifiers. One entry per CDR3 protein results from TCRdb running MiXCR on the PCR reads. Of 640,000 or so distinct CDR3 sequences listed, approximately 15% are singletons. Sequenced here: PBMCs from the stem cell graft donor, sampled from the stem cell graft. These receptors all come from a human donor who donated a stem cell graft to a child with acute myeloid leukemia.

This clonotype came up a few times. The chain links TRBV5-1 to TRBJ2-1; TRBD2 might be the D (5 bases). V lost 4 bases and J 8 bases, leaving 10 bases between the germline ends. Germline V gene lookup returns CDR1 SGHRS and CDR2 YFSETQ. The CDR3 is made up of 12 amino acids. The CDR3 spells CASSPEGHEQFF. DNA of the CDR3: TGCGCCAGCAGCCCCGAGGGCCATGAGCAGTTCTTC.

This clonotype has only a few counts. The V call is TRBV24-1, the J call TRBJ2-1, with TRBD2 matching 7 bases. CDR1 and CDR2 (germline): KGHDR, SFDVKD. CDR3 length: 14 residues. Germline trimming cut 5 bases from V and 5 bases from J; bases unmatched to any gene: 5. CDR3 bases: TGTGCCACCAGTGGCGGGGCGGGGGACAATGAGCAGTTCTTC. Encoded protein: CATSGGAGDNEQFF.

This clonotype appeared many times. The chain has TRBV20-1 and TRBJ1-2; D gene ambiguous. CDR1 is DFQATT and CDR2 is SNEGSKA in the germline V gene (reference sequence). The CDR3 runs 13 residues. The ends were cut back, 3 bases at V and 3 bases at J, with 11 bases in the middle. CDR3 DNA: TGCAGTGCTAGGGAACTCTTTGACTATGGCTACACCTTC. Residues: CSARELFDYGYTF.

The table lists this clonotype with a few counts. Given a much more abundant clone one base away, this may be a read error. The chain carries TRBV20-1 and TRBJ2-3, with D perhaps given as TRBD1 or TRBD2 (5 bases each). The CDR3 has 14 residues. V lost 0 bases and J lost 1, with 8 bases in between. Germline CDR1 DFQATT, CDR2 SNEGSKA (reference sequence). The CDR3 DNA follows: TGCAGTGCTAGAGATCCGGGGCGCACAGATACGCAGTATTTT. It is translated as CSARDPGRTDTQYF.

The chain couples TRBV10-3 to TRBJ2-6; 11 bases align to TRBD1. Per germline, CDR1 ENHRY and CDR2 SYGVKD. The CDR3 runs to 17 residues. J was trimmed by 1 base and V by 6 bases; bases with no gene match: 5. Here the CDR3 DNA reads TGTGCCATCAGCCTTGGGACAGGGGGGTCTGGGGCCAACGTCCTGACTTTC. Encoded protein: CAISLGTGGSGANVLTF.

This clonotype was seen a few times. V gene TRBV5-1 combines with J gene TRBJ2-7, with a possible D match to TRBD1 (6 bases). From germline, CDR1 is SGHRS and CDR2 YFSETQ. V gave up 0 bases and J gave up 0 bases, with 10 bases separating them. This CDR3 spans 15 amino acids. CDR3 sequence: CASSLDRVSSYEQYF. As DNA, the CDR3 is TGCGCCAGCAGCTTGGACAGGGTGAGCTCCTACGAGCAGTACTTC. The full variable domain, in which reference TRBV5-1 and TRBJ2-7 provide the parts outside the CDR3, is KAGVTQTPRYLIKTRGQQVTLSCSPISGHRSVSWYQQTPGQGLQFLFEYFSETQRNKGNFPGRFSGRQFSNSRSEMNVSTLELGDSALYLCASSLDRVSSYEQYFGPGTRLTVT.

The CDR3 region has the DNA TGTGCCAGCAGTTTAGCCCAGGTGGGCTCAGAGCAGTACGTC. It translates to CASSLAQVGSEQYV. The gene calls are TRBV28 and TRBJ2-7; D is undetermined. Trimming took off 2 bases at V and 7 bases at J, with 15 bases between the two ends. The CDR3 has 14 amino acids. CDR1 and CDR2 from the germline V gene are MDHEN and SYDVKM.

V usage is TRBV3-1 and J usage is TRBJ2-7; no clear D. Deletions cut 0 bases from V and 2 bases from J, with 8 bases between. Germline V CDR1 and CDR2: LGHDT, YNNKEL (reference sequence). This CDR3 has 14 amino acids. Here the CDR3 reads CASSQDKVPYEQYF. CDR3 DNA sequence: TGTGCCAGCAGCCAAGACAAGGTCCCCTACGAGCAGTACTTC.